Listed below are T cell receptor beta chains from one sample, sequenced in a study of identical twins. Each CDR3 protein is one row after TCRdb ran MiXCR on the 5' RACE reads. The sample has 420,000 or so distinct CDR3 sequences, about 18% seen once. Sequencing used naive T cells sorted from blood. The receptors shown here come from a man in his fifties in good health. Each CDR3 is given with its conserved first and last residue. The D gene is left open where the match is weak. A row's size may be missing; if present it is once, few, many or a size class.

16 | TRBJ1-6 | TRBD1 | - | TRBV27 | CASSFTKTGVNSPLHF | TGTGCCAGCAGTTTCACCAAGACAGGGGTTAATTCACCCCTCCACTTT
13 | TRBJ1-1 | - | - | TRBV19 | CASSIGWNTEAFF | TGTGCCAGTAGTATAGGATGGAACACTGAAGCTTTCTTT
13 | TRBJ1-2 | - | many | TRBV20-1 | CSARGGSNYGYTF | TGCAGTGCTAGAGGCGGGTCTAACTATGGCTACACCTTC
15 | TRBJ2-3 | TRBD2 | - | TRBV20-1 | CSAHTSGSWTDTQYF | TGCAGTGCTCATACTAGCGGGAGCTGGACAGATACGCAGTATTTT
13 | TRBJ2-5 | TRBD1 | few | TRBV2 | CASNGQGPETQYF | TGTGCCAGCAATGGACAGGGCCCAGAGACCCAGTACTTC
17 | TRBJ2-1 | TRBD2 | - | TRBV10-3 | CAISESISLAGSCEQFF | TGTGCCATCAGTGAGTCGATCTCCCTAGCGGGAAGTTGTGAGCAGTTCTTC
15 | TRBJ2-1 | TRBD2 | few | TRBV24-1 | CATSVVSGGRNEQFF | TGTGCCACCAGTGTAGTATCGGGAGGGCGAAATGAGCAGTTCTTC
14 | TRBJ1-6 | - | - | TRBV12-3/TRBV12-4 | CASSLFGFNSPLHF | TGTGCCAGCAGTCTGTTCGGTTTTAATTCACCCCTCCACTTT
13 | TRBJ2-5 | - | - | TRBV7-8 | CASSLEVSETQYF | TGTGCCAGCAGCTTAGAAGTAAGCGAGACCCAGTACTTC
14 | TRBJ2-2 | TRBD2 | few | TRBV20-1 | CSAVAGGATGELFF | TGCAGTGCTGTAGCGGGAGGGGCCACCGGGGAGCTGTTTTTT
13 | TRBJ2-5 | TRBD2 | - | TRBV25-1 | CATRLAGAETQYF | TGTGCCACCAGACTAGCGGGAGCAGAGACCCAGTACTTC